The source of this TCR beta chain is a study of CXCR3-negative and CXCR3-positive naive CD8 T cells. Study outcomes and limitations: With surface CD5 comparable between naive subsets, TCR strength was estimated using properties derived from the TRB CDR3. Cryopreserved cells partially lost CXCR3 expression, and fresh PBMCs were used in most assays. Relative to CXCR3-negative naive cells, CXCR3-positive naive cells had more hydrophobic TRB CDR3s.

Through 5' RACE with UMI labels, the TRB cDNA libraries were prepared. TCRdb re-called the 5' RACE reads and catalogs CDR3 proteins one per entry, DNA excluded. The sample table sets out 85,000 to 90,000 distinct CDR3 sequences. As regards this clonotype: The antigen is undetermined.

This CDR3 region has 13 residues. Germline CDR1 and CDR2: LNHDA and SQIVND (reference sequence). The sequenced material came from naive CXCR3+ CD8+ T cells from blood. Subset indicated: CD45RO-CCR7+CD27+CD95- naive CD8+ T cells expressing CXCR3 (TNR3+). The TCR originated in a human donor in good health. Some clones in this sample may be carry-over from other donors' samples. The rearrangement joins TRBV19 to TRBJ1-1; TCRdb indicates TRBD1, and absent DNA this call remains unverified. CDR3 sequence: CASSQRGDTEAFF.